These T cell receptor beta chains were read from a single sample in a study of a mutant IDH1 vaccine in newly diagnosed glioma. Using immunoSEQ multiplex PCR, the repertoire was profiled, and TCRdb retains in-frame clones only, with some absent. The data show 45,000 to 60,000 clones, around 80% seen once. Antigens of these TCRs are unknown. Sequenced here: PBMCs, sampled from a glioma patient whose treatment included an IDH1 peptide vaccine. The source is a man aged 50 to 60 with glioma. Each CDR3 is given with its conserved first and last residue. A D gene is named only where the DNA matches it firmly. Clone sizes are given selectively: once, few, many, or a class where the clone is expanded.

d_call	v_call	j_call	clone_size	cdr3_nt	cdr3_aa
NA	TRBV19	TRBJ1-5	NA	TGTGCCAGTAGTATCGGGCAAGGTAGCAATCAGCCCCAGCATTTT	CASSIGQGSNQPQHF
NA	TRBV2	TRBJ1-2	once	TGTGCCAGCAGCCTCGGGACGTATGGCTACACCTTC	CASSLGTYGYTF
NA	TRBV12-5	TRBJ1-3	NA	TGTGCTAGTGGTTTGCGGTCCTCTGGAAACACCATATATTTT	CASGLRSSGNTIYF
NA	TRBV30	TRBJ1-1	NA	TGTGCCCTCTACCGGGAGGGAAACACTGAAGCTTTCTTT	CALYREGNTEAFF
NA	TRBV7-2	TRBJ1-5	once	TGTGCCAGCAGCTTAACAGGGCCTAGCAATCAGCCCCAGCATTTT	CASSLTGPSNQPQHF
NA	TRBV28	TRBJ2-7	NA	TGTGCCAGCAGTTTAGGCAGACAGAACTCCTACGAGCAGTACTTC	CASSLGRQNSYEQYF
TRBD2	TRBV5-1	TRBJ2-7	NA	TGCGCCAGCAGCTTGAACGGGGGGGCCTACGAGCAGTACTTC	CASSLNGGAYEQYF
NA	TRBV4-1	TRBJ2-5	NA	TGCGCCAGCAGCCAAATTCCGGGACGGGAAGAGACCCAGTACTTC	CASSQIPGREETQYF
TRBD1	TRBV4-3	TRBJ1-1	NA	TGCGCCAGCAGCCGGACAGGGGACGGAGCTTTCTTT	CASSRTGDGAFF
NA	TRBV28	TRBJ2-1	once	TGTGCCAGCAGTCCGCCCAACAGGGTCTACAATGAGCAGTTCTTC	CASSPPNRVYNEQFF
NA	TRBV7-9	TRBJ2-5	NA	TGTGCCAGCAGCCAACCGTGGAGGGGCGCAGAGACCCAGTACTTC	CASSQPWRGAETQYF
NA	TRBV9	TRBJ2-3	NA	TGTGCCAGCAGCGTAGCGCAGGGGTCTAGCACAGATACGCAGTATTTT	CASSVAQGSSTDTQYF
NA	TRBV29-1	TRBJ1-1	NA	TGCAGCGGAATGGGGGTCACTGAAGCTTTCTTT	CSGMGVTEAFF
NA	TRBV30	TRBJ1-3	NA	TGTGCCTGGCCGAGCGGAAACACCATATATTTT	CAWPSGNTIYF
TRBD2	TRBV4-1	TRBJ2-1	NA	TGCGCCAGCAGCCTCGGGGGTAGCGGGGGCCACAATGAGCAGTTCTTC	CASSLGGSGGHNEQFF
NA	TRBV30	TRBJ1-1	few	TGTGCCTGGCGAAGTCCAACGGGCGTGAACACTGAAGCTTTCTTT	CAWRSPTGVNTEAFF
NA	TRBV20-1	TRBJ2-7	NA	TGCAGTGCTAGACAGGGTAACGAGCAGTACTTC	CSARQGNEQYF
NA	TRBV6-6	TRBJ1-3	once	TGTGCCAGCGGGCCCCTTAGCTCTGGAAACACCATATATTTT	CASGPLSSGNTIYF
NA	TRBV19	TRBJ2-1	NA	TGTGCCACCGCAGTACGGTCCTACAATGAGCAGTTCTTC	CATAVRSYNEQFF
TRBD1	TRBV7-9	TRBJ1-4	NA	TGTGCCAGCAGCTCGCGAGGGGACAGGGGAGAAAAACTGTTTTTT	CASSSRGDRGEKLFF
NA	TRBV1	TRBJ2-1	NA	TGCACCAGCAGCCAAGATATTAGTTTGGGGGGGGGAAGGAGTTTGGAGTTCTTC	CTSSQDISLGGGRSLEFF
NA	TRBV18	TRBJ1-1	NA	TGTGCCAGCTCACCAGACACATCTGAAGCTTTCTTT	CASSPDTSEAFF
NA	TRBV14	TRBJ1-1	NA	TGTGCCAGCAGCCAAGGGGGGTCTATGAACACTGAAGCTTTCTTT	CASSQGGSMNTEAFF
NA	TRBV7-9	TRBJ2-2	NA	TGTGCCAGCTCTTGGGGGGCCGGGGAGCTGTTTTTT	CASSWGAGELFF
TRBD1	TRBV6-6	TRBJ1-5	NA	TGTGCCAGCACCTGGGGACAGATCAATCAGCCCCAGCATTTT	CASTWGQINQPQHF
NA	TRBV5-4	TRBJ2-1	NA	TGTGCCAGCAGCGGGGGGTGGGGGAATGAGCAGTTCTTC	CASSGGWGNEQFF
TRBD1	TRBV5-1	TRBJ2-5	NA	TGCGCCAGCAGCTCGCAGGGACAGGCCCAAGAGACCCAGTACTTC	CASSSQGQAQETQYF
NA	TRBV5-6	TRBJ2-3	NA	TGTGCCAGCAGTTTGCCGGGACAAAGAAAGGATACGCAGTATTTT	CASSLPGQRKDTQYF
NA	TRBV7-2	TRBJ1-2	NA	TGTGCCAGCAGCGGTGATAAATTCTATGGCTACACCTTC	CASSGDKFYGYTF
TRBD1	TRBV4-3	TRBJ2-2	NA	TGCGCCAGCAGCCAAGTTCCGGTGACAGGGTTTAACACCGGGGAGCTGTTTTTT	CASSQVPVTGFNTGELFF
NA	TRBV4-2	TRBJ1-2	NA	TGTGCCAGCAGCCAACGAGCGGGGGATGGCTACACCTTC	CASSQRAGDGYTF
NA	TRBV18	TRBJ2-7	NA	TGTGCCAGCTCACCAGTCAGAGCCTCCTACGAGCAGTACTTC	CASSPVRASYEQYF
NA	TRBV19	TRBJ1-2	NA	TGTGCCAGTAGCGCAGGGAATCGAGATGGCTACACCTTC	CASSAGNRDGYTF
NA	TRBV4-1	TRBJ2-1	NA	TGCGCCAGCAGCCAAGATTCTTACAATGAGCAGTTCTTC	CASSQDSYNEQFF
NA	TRBV5-1	TRBJ2-7	NA	TGCGCCAGCAGCTCCCCGGGACAAATCTACGAGCAGTACTTC	CASSSPGQIYEQYF
TRBD2	TRBV7-9	TRBJ2-5	NA	TGTGCCAGCAGCAAGGCGGCGGGGGGGCTGGAGACCCAGTACTTC	CASSKAAGGLETQYF
NA	TRBV7-9	TRBJ1-2	NA	TGTGCCAGCAGCCCCTTAGGGGGAGAGGGCTACACCTTC	CASSPLGGEGYTF
TRBD2	TRBV19	TRBJ2-3	NA	TGTGCCAGTAGTCCGGAATCTAGCGGGGGCCCTAGCACAGATACGCAGTATTTT	CASSPESSGGPSTDTQYF